This T cell receptor (beta chain) was sequenced in a study of cytomegalovirus exposure and HLA in healthy donors. Overall study results and limits: 150 to 200 TCR beta chains were listed as cytomegalovirus-associated. Presence/absence analysis assumed near-uniform sequencing depth across donors.

Sampled while nominally healthy, donors likely had unrecorded immune exposures. This clone appeared once. Antigen specificity is unknown. This PCR relied on a set of 60 Vbeta primers and 13 Jbeta primers. Using immunoSEQ multiplex PCR, the repertoire was profiled, and TCRdb retains in-frame clones only, with some absent. The repertoire holds about 150,000 clones, around 66% seen once, with under 3% in the top ten. Germline values: CDR1 SGHVS, CDR2 FQNEAQ. J gave up 4 bases and V 5 bases, and 10 bases lay outside the gene matches. The CDR3 contains 16 residues. The J gene is TRBJ1-3, the V gene TRBV7-8; the match to TRBD1 covers 8 bases. The receptor was derived from a woman in her thirties in good health and CMV-seropositive. The specimen sequenced was PBMCs. In DNA, the CDR3 is TGTGCCAGCAGCCCCAGGGGGCAGGGGGCCGGAAACACCATATATTTT. It is translated as CASSPRGQGAGNTIYF.